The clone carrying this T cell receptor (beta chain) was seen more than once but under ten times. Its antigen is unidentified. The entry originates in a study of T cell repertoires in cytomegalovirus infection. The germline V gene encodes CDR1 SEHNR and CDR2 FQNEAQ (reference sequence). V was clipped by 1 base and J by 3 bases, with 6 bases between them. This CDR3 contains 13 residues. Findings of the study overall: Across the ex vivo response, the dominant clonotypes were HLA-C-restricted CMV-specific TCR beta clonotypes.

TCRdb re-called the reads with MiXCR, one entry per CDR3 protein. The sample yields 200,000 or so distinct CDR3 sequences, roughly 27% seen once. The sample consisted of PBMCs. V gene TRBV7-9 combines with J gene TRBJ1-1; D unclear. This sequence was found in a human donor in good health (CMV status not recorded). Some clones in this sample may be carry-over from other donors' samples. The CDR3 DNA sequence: TGTGCCAGCAGCTTAGACCTTGACACTGAAGCTTTCTTT. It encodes CASSLDLDTEAFF.